The entry below describes one T cell receptor beta chain. Its recognized antigen is unknown. No qualities accompany the bases; no much larger clone lies one base away. The sample's time point label, in plain terms: four to five weeks on oral tofacitinib. The sample's treatment or condition label, in plain terms: oral pan-JAK inhibitor, 5-10 mg twice daily. From alopecia areata patients, peripheral blood was collected along with lesional scalp punch biopsies. PBMCs were isolated by density centrifugation and stained for CD3, CD4 and CD8, after which CD4+ and CD8+ T cells were sorted on a FACSAria. Library generation was performed with the immunoSEQ multiplex PCR assay. RNA was extracted from all samples and reverse transcribed into cDNA, which served as template for TCR sequencing. SuperScript III was used to make first-strand cDNA, primed with a 2:1 mix of oligo-dT and random hexamers. A synthetic immune receptor repertoire was used to assess amplification bias, and residual bias was removed computationally. Regarding the original processing steps: Raw reads were preprocessed for error removal, and CDR3 was defined according to IMGT conventions as running from the conserved cysteine to phenylalanine. Clonality was computed by normalizing Shannon entropy by log2 of the number of productive unique TCRs and subtracting the result from 1. CD4 or CD8 identity of scalp clones was inferred by cross-referencing scalp TCRbeta sequences with sorted blood CD4 and CD8 repertoires. Held by TCRdb, this immuneACCESS table contains in-frame sequences only and omits some clones. Under half of the omission traces to an unresolved V gene where checked; the cause of the rest is unknown. Clonal size and the V and J genes are those of that table, whereas D and trimming came from the DNA. The table for this sample lists roughly 190,000 clones; around 60% of them were counted only once. Of the sample, approximately 0.7% falls within the top ten clones.

This record comes from a study of CD8+ T cells in alopecia areata (dated by TCRdb to the late 2010s). About the study as a whole: Treated patients were enrolled in an open-label pilot trial of oral tofacitinib, 5 to 10 mg twice daily, for moderate-to-severe alopecia areata. Clonality in the scalp was compared among normal scalp (n=4), patchy alopecia areata scalp (n=8), and alopecia totalis/universalis scalp (n=8). Disease severity in treated patients was measured with the SALT score, which quantifies the percentage of affected scalp surface area. Scalp tissue and sorted CD4+ and CD8+ peripheral blood T cells from patchy and totalis/universalis alopecia areata patients and from healthy controls were covered by human TCRbeta sequencing. RNA came from the PAXgene miRNA kit for fixed scalp, the miRNeasy kit for PBMCs, and the RNeasy kit for mouse skin. Tofacitinib-treated patients had biopsies at baseline and at 4 and 24 weeks of treatment, with a later scalp biopsy in several patients. To study T cell clonal expansion in alopecia areata, the researchers applied high-throughput TCRbeta sequencing to both the C3H/HeJ mouse model and human patients. Amplification of TCRbeta CDR3 regions was done by immunoSEQ multiplex PCR using 35 Vbeta forward primers and 13 Jbeta reverse primers. Tofacitinib was administered for 6 to 18 months, and 6 months of follow-up off drug were then conducted to assess delayed response and recurrence.

Findings and caveats that apply to the study as a whole: Many expanded lesional clones persisted in scalp and blood during tofacitinib treatment, which may partly explain relapse after stopping treatment. Tofacitinib significantly lowered scalp clonality and the number of expanded CD8+ clones among the top 100 scalp clones. TCR sequences shared between patients were less clear than in mice, possibly partly because of HLA diversity in the patient population. The treated cohort was small, with a single nonresponder, so links between baseline CD8+ expansion and response need larger studies. Compared with normal scalp, lesional scalp had higher clonality and more expanded CD8+ clones, particularly in alopecia totalis/universalis, a pattern that suggests antigenic drive. Scalp TCR repertoire analysis is complicated because resident alphabeta T cells in normal human skin are also sequenced, whereas mouse skin is dominated by gammadelta T cells.

V and J are truncated by 3 bases and 10 bases respectively, leaving an intervening sequence of 16 bases. CDR1 and CDR2, looked up from the germline V gene (reference sequence), are SEHNR and FQNEAQ. The CDR3, cysteine through phenylalanine, is 14 amino acids long. Only the CDR3 DNA is retained, 42 bases long and in frame from the first base. The source of this sequence is a human donor with alopecia areata. The source material was CD4+ T cells sorted from blood, sampled at week 4, from a patient treated with tofacitinib. The rearranged segments are TRBV7-9 and TRBJ2-4, with the identity of the D gene unclear. The CDR3 corresponds to CASSFLGWREIQYF. The base sequence is TGTGCCAGCAGCTTTCTTGGCTGGCGAGAGATTCAGTACTTC.